Detailed here is one TCR beta chain. Methods used by the authors: Amplification with reference gene primers provided the estimates of nucleated cell counts. Repertoires were generated with immunoSEQ multiplex PCR, while TCRdb's copy carries only in-frame clones and drops some. V, J and clone size reflect that table, while D and trimming were determined from the DNA. The sample carries about 280,000 clones, approximately 85% recorded once. This specimen belongs to a study of blood T cell repertoires in COVID-19. Study overall: Some COVID-19 samples were acute and others convalescent; all came from the United States, Italy and Spain. The analysed material was cDNA or gDNA that came from T cells, B-cell-depleted T cells, or PBMCs.

This CDR3 is 14 amino acids long. Trimming cost V 4 bases and J 2 bases, with 12 bases left between them. Germline-derived CDR1 and CDR2 are LNHNV and YYDKDF (reference sequence). Sequencing was done on a sample of peripheral blood. The clonotype comes from a man aged 18-30 years with active or convalescent COVID-19. The chain links TRBV15 to TRBJ2-7; TRBD2 might be the D (6 bases). This CDR3 reads CATSTAGRAYEQYF. The DNA for the CDR3 is TGTGCCACCAGCACCGCGGGGAGAGCCTACGAGCAGTACTTC.